This TCR beta chain was recovered during a study of Tregs in tolerant kidney transplant recipients. Related graft donors supplied nonmyeloablative bone marrow transplants, and mixed chimerism was transient. Here immunoSEQ multiplex PCR was the method, and the copy in TCRdb shows in-frame clones only, minus some. The profile shows about 81,000 clones, 90% to 95% of them singletons. This clone came up once. Looked up from germline, CDR1 is LNHNV and CDR2 is YYDKDF (reference sequence). V shed 7 bases and J shed 2 bases, with 14 bases lying between them. The CDR3 covers 14 residues. The rearrangement joins TRBV15 to TRBJ1-1, with a possible D match to TRBD1 (6 bases). Specimen: CD4+ T cells from blood (PBMCs), collected 24 months after the transplant. This clonotype originated in a human patient who received a combined kidney and bone marrow transplant. A share of the T cells may be of graft donor origin. The CDR3 here is CATTRGGGNTEAFF. In DNA form, the CDR3 reads TGTGCCACCACCCGGGGAGGGGGTAACACTGAAGCTTTCTTT.